Listed here are 14 T cell receptor beta chains from one sample, sequenced in a study of blood T cell repertoires in COVID-19. Clones were read by immunoSEQ multiplex PCR, and TCRdb kept only the in-frame ones, dropping some. The sample consists of 100,000 to 150,000 clones, about 80% of them appearing once. The sequenced material came from peripheral blood. These receptor sequences come from a woman aged 45 to 65 with acute or convalescent COVID-19.

The CDR3 loop reads CASSIGGRYEQYF. The CDR3 DNA is TGTGCCAGTAGTATCGGGGGTAGGTACGAGCAGTACTTC. V and J are TRBV19 and TRBJ2-7; tentative D call: TRBD2 (6 bases). Trimming stripped 3 bases from V and 4 bases from J, with 10 bases between. The CDR3 length is 13 residues. The germline V gene has CDR1 LNHDA and CDR2 SQIVND (reference sequence). The variable domain in full, completed from reference TRBV19 and TRBJ2-7, reads DGGITQSPKYLFRKEGQNVTLSCEQNLNHDAMYWYRQDPGQGLRLIYYSQIVNDFQKGDIAEGYSVSREKKESFPLTVTSAQKNPTAFYLCASSIGGRYEQYFGPGTRLTVT.

The chain joins TRBV12-5 to TRBJ2-3; D might be TRBD2 (5 bases). Per germline, CDR1 LGHNT and CDR2 FRNRAP. This CDR3 is 15 amino acids long. V dropped 1 base and J dropped 1 base, with 9 bases sitting between them. The CDR3 here is CASGLALAGTDTQYF. In DNA form, the CDR3 reads TGTGCTAGTGGTTTGGCCCTAGCCGGCACAGATACGCAGTATTTT.

This clone came up once. Other DNA sequences from this sample encode an identical CDR3 as well. The chain's CDR3 is CASSLGQATNEKLFF. CDR3 bases: TGCGCCAGCAGCTTAGGACAGGCAACTAATGAAAAACTGTTTTTT. V gene TRBV5-1 combines with J gene TRBJ1-4; 7 nucleotides match TRBD1. V shed 2 bases and J 0 bases; nucleotides not matched to a gene: 1. The germline V gene encodes CDR1 SGHRS and CDR2 YFSETQ. This CDR3 contains 15 residues.

In its sample, this clone was seen once. The chain has TRBV5-4 and TRBJ2-3, with TRBD1 as a possible D gene (6 bases). This CDR3 is 16 amino acids long. Germline V gene sequence: CDR1 SGHNT, CDR2 YYREEE (reference sequence). With 4 bases removed from V and 0 bases from J, the gap between germline ends came to 15 bases. The CDR3 is CASSLQGFSSTDTQYF. The CDR3 bases are TGTGCCAGCAGCCTACAGGGCTTCTCTAGCACAGATACGCAGTATTTT.

As regards this clone: The same CDR3 is also encoded by other DNA sequences in this sample. The V and J genes are TRBV28 and TRBJ1-3; D is possibly TRBD1 (6 bases). CDR3 length equals 14 residues. The germline V gene encodes CDR1 MDHEN and CDR2 SYDVKM. Trimming removed 4 bases from V and 2 bases from J, with 9 bases in between. The CDR3 bases are TGTGCCAGCAGTTCTACAGGGACTGGAAACACCATATATTTT. It yields the protein CASSSTGTGNTIYF.

V and J are TRBV5-6 and TRBJ1-1; 7 nucleotides match TRBD1. CDR3 length: 14 amino acids. J gave up 4 bases and V 5 bases, and 8 bases lay outside the gene matches. CDR1 is SGHDT and CDR2 is YYEEEE in the germline V gene. DNA of the CDR3: TGTGCCAGCAGGGTGATGACAGGGATCACTGAAGCTTTCTTT. This sequence encodes CASRVMTGITEAFF.

The chain links TRBV10-3 to TRBJ1-2; weak D call: TRBD1 (6 bases). This CDR3 spans 13 amino acids. Germline loops: CDR1 ENHRY, CDR2 SYGVKD. V was cut by 5 bases and J by 4 bases, with 11 bases left in between. The chain's CDR3 is CAISSGQPYGYTF. In DNA form, the CDR3 reads TGTGCCATCAGTTCAGGACAGCCCTATGGCTACACCTTC.

V and J are TRBV13 and TRBJ1-2, with D tentatively TRBD1 (6 bases). Trimming cost V 5 bases and J 7 bases, with 17 bases left between them. CDR3 length: 14 residues. Germline V gene data show CDR1 as PRHDT and CDR2 as FYEKMQ (reference sequence). The CDR3 protein is CASSGFSGQPGYTF. The CDR3, as DNA: TGTGCCAGCAGCGGATTCTCCGGACAGCCTGGCTACACCTTC.

The gene calls are TRBV27 and TRBJ1-4; possible D gene TRBD1, 6 bases. With 5 bases removed from V and 1 base from J, the gap between germline ends came to 8 bases. This CDR3 is built from 14 residues. Germline lookup yields CDR1 MNHEY and CDR2 SMNVEV (reference sequence). The CDR3 spells CASSRGQTNEKLFF. DNA of the CDR3: TGTGCCAGCAGTCGGGGACAAACTAATGAAAAACTGTTTTTT.

The gene calls are TRBV7-2 and TRBJ2-1, with 10 bases aligning to TRBD2. Losses at the gene ends were 0 bases for V and 6 bases for J; bases not matched to a gene: 8. Germline V CDR1 and CDR2: SGHTA, FQGNSA. The CDR3 is 17 residues long. CDR3 coding DNA: TGTGCCAGCAGCTTAGCAGGGAGCGGGGGGGCCCCCAATGAGCAGTTCTTC. Translating it yields CASSLAGSGGAPNEQFF. The full variable domain, rest sourced from reference TRBV7-2 and TRBJ2-1, is GAGVSQSPSNKVTEKGKDVELRCDPISGHTALYWYRQSLGQGLEFLIYFQGNSAPDKSGLPSDRFSAERTGGSVSTLTIQRTQQEDSAVYLCASSLAGSGGAPNEQFFGPGTRLTVL.

This chain uses TRBV19 with TRBJ1-2, with D tentatively TRBD1 (5 bases). V lost 0 bases and J 3 bases, leaving 17 bases between the germline ends. The germline CDR1 and CDR2 sequences are LNHDA and SQIVND (reference sequence). The CDR3 contains 17 residues. The CDR3 sequence: CASSIDHVAGLHYGYTF. DNA for the CDR3: TGTGCCAGTAGTATAGATCACGTGGCAGGGCTTCACTATGGCTACACCTTC.

The rearrangement joins TRBV2 to TRBJ2-1, with D hard to call. This CDR3 is 13 amino acids long. V lost 1 base and J lost 4, with 5 bases in between. Germline V CDR1 and CDR2: SNHLY, FYNNEI. The CDR3 nucleotides read TGTGCCAGCAGTGAAGAGAGATACAATGAGCAGTTCTTC. It translates to CASSEERYNEQFF.

The chain employs TRBV6-2 or TRBV6-3 and TRBJ1-1, with 8 positions matching TRBD1. Germline CDR1 reads MNHEY; CDR2 reads SVGEGT. The CDR3 is 17 amino acids. With V trimmed by 0 bases and J by 1 base, 7 bases remained unmatched. The CDR3 spells CASSYSRRTGPNTEAFF. CDR3 bases: TGTGCCAGCAGTTACTCGAGGAGGACAGGGCCGAACACTGAAGCTTTCTTT.

The sample holds a few counts of this clone. The rearrangement joins TRBV6-5 to TRBJ1-1; D is undetermined. In germline, CDR1 is MNHEY, CDR2 SVGAGI. The CDR3 runs 13 residues. The V and J ends lost 6 bases and 1 base respectively, with 9 bases between them. The CDR3 spells CASRSIANTEAFF. CDR3 in DNA: TGTGCCAGCAGGTCAATAGCGAACACTGAAGCTTTCTTT.